This TCR beta chain comes out of a study of radiation and T cells in renal cell carcinoma. Overall study: Nephrectomy followed 15 Gy stereotactic body radiation by 4 weeks.

Time point of the sample: baseline pretreatment blood. As to treatment: 15 Gy SBRT to primary tumor, nephrectomy 4 weeks later. Serial blood draws occurred at baseline and 2 and 4 weeks post-SBRT. Assay used: immunoSEQ multiplex PCR; TCRdb lists only in-frame clones, some missing. The profile shows tens of thousands of clones, about four fifths of them singletons. Trimming took 0 bases from V and 3 from J; bases not matched to a gene: 5. CDR1 and CDR2 (germline): WSHSY, SAAADI. CDR3 length: 16 residues. This clone is categorized as medium-sized. What it binds is not known. Points from the study as a whole: From baseline, blood top tumor clonotypes peaked at 2 weeks post-radiation.

The sequencing here drew on blood, taken from a patient whose treatment included radiotherapy and nephrectomy. This receptor was identified in a man between 60 and 70 years old with renal cell carcinoma. The V call is TRBV10-2, the J call TRBJ2-7; 10 bases agree with TRBD2. CDR3 nucleotide sequence: TGCGCCAGCAGTGAGTCGAGGACTAGCGGAGTCTACGAGCAGTACTTC. This sequence encodes CASSESRTSGVYEQYF.